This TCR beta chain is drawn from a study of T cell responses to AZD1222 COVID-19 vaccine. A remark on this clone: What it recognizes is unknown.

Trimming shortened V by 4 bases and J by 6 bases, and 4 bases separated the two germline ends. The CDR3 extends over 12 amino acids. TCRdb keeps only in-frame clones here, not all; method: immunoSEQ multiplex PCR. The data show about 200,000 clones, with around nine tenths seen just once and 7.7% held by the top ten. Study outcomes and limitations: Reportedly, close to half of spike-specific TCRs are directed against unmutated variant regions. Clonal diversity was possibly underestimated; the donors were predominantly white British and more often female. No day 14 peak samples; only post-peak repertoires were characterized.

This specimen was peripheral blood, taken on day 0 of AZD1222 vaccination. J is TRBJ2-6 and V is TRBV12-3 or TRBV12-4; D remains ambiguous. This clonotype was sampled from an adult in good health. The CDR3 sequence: CASSYLANVLTF. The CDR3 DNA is TGTGCCAGCAGTTACCTGGCCAACGTCCTGACTTTC.